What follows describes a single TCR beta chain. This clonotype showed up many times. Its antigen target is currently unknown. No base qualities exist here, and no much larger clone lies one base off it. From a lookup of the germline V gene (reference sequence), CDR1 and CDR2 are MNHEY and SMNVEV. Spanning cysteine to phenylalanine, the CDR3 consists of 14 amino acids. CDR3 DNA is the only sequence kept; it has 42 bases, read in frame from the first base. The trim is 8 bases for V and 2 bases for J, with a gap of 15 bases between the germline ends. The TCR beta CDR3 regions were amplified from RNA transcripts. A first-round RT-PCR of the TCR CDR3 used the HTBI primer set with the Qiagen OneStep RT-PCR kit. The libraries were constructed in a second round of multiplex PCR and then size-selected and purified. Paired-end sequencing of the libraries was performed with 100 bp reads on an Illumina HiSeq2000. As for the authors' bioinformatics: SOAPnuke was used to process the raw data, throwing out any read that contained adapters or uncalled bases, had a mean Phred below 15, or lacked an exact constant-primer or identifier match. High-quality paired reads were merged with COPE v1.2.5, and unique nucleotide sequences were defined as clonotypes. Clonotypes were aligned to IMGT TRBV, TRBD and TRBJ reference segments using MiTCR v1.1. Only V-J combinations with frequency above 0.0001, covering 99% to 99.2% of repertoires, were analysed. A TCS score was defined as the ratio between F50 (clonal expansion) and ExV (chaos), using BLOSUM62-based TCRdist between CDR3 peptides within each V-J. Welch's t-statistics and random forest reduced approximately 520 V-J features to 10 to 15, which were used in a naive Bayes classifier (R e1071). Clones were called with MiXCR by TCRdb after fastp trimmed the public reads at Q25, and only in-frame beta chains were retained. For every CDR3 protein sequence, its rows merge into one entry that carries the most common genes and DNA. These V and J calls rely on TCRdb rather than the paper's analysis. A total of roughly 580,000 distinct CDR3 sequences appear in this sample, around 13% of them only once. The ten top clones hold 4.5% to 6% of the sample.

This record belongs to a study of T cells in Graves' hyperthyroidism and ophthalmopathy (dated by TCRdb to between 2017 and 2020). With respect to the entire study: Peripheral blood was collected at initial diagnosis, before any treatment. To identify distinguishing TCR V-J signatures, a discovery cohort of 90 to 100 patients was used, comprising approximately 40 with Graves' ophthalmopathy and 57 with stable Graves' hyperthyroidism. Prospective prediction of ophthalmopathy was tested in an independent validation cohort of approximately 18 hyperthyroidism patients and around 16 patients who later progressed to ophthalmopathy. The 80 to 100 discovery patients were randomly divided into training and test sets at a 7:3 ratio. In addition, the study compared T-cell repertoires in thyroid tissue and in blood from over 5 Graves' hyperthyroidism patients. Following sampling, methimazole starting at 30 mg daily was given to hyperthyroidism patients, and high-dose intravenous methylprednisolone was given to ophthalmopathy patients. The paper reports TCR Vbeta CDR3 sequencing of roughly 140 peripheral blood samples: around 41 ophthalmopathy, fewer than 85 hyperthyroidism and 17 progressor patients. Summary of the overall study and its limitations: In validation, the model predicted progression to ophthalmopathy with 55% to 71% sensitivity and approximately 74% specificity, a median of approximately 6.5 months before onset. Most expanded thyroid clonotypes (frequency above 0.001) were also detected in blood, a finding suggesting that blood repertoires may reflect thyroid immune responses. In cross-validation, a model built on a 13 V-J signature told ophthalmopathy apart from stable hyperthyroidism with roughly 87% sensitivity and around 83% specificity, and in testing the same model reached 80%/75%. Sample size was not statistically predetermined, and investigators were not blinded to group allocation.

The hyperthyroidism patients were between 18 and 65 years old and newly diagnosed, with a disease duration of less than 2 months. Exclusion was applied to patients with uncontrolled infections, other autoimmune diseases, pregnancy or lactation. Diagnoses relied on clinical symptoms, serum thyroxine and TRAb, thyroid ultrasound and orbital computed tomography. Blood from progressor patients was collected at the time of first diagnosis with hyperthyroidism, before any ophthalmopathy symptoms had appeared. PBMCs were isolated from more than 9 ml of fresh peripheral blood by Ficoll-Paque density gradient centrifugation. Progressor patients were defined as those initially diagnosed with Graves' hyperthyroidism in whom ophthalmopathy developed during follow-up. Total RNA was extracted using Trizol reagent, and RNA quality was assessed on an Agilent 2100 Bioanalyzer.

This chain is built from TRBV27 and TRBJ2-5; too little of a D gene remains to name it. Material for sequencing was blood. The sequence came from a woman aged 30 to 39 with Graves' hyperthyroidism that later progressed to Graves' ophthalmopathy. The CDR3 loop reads CASGSSGPQETQYF. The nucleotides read TGTGCCAGCGGGTCGTCCGGGCCTCAAGAGACCCAGTACTTC.